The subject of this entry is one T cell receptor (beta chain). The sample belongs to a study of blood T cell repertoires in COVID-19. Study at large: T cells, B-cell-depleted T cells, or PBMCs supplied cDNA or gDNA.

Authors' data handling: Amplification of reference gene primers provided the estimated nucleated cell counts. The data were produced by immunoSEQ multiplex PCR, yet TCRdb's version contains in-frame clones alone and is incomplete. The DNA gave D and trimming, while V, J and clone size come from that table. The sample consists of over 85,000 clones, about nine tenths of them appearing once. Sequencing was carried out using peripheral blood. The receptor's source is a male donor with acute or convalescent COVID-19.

As DNA, the CDR3 is TGTGCCAGCAGTGAAGGACAGCCCAGTGATAGACTGTTTTTT. Protein: CASSEGQPSDRLFF. The chain carries TRBV25-1 and TRBJ1-4; D possibly corresponds to TRBD1 (6 bases). V was pared by 2 bases and J by 13 bases, with 17 bases between. Germline values: CDR1 MGHDK, CDR2 SYGVNS. The CDR3 has 14 amino acids.